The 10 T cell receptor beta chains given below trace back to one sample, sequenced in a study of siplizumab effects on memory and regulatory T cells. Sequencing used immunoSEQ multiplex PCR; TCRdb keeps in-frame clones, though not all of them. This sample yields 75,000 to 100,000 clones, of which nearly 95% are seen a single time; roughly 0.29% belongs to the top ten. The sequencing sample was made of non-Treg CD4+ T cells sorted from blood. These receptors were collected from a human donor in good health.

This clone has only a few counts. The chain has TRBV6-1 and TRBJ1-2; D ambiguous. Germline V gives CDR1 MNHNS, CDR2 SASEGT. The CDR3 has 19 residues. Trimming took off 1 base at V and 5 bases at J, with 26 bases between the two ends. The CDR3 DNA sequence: TGTGCCAGCAGTGAAGGTGCAGAACCCGCTTTTTGGGCCCTTTATGGCTACACCTTC. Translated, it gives CASSEGAEPAFWALYGYTF.

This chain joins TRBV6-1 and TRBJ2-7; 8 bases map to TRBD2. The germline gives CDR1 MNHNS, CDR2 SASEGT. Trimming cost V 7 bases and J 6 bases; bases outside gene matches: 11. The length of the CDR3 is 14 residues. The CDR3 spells CASTPGLGVVEQYF. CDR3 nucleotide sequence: TGTGCCAGCACCCCGGGACTAGGAGTCGTCGAGCAGTACTTC.

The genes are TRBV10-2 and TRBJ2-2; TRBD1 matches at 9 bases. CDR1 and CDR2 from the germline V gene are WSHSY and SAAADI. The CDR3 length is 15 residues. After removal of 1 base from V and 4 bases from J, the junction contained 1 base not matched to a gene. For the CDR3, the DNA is TGCGCCAGCAGTGAGTTACAGGGGGCCACCGGGGAGCTGTTTTTT. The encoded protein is CASSELQGATGELFF.

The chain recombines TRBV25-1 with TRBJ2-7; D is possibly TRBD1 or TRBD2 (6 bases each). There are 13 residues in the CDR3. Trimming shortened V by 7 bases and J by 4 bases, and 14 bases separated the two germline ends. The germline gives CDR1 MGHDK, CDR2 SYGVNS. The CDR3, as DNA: TGTGCCAGCATGGGCAGGGGAGGTTACGAGCAGTACTTC. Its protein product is CASMGRGGYEQYF.

CDR3 in amino acids: CASSLGRGGRTEAFF. The CDR3 nucleotides are TGTGCCAGCAGCTTAGGTAGGGGGGGCCGGACTGAAGCTTTCTTT. The J gene is TRBJ1-1, the V gene TRBV11-2, with TRBD1 as a possible D gene (6 bases). Trimming cost V 1 base and J 5 bases, with 14 bases left between them. CDR1 is SGHAT and CDR2 is FQNNGV in the germline V gene. The CDR3 spans 15 residues.

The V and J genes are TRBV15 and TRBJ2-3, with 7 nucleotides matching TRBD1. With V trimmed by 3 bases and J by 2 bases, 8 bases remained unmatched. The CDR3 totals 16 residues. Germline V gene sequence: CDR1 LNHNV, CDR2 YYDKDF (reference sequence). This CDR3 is CATSSSEGQNTDTQYF. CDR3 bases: TGTGCCACCAGCAGCAGCGAGGGACAGAACACAGATACGCAGTATTTT.

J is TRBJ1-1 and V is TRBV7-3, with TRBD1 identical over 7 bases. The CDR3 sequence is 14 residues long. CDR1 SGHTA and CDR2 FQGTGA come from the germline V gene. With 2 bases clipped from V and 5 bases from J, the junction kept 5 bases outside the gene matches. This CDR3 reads CASSLQGEGTEAFF. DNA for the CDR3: TGTGCCAGCAGCTTACAGGGGGAGGGGACTGAAGCTTTCTTT. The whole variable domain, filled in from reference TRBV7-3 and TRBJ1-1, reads GAGVSQTPSNKVTEKGKYVELRCDPISGHTALYWYRQSLGQGPEFLIYFQGTGAADDSGLPNDRFFAVRPEGSVSTLKIQRTERGDSAVYLCASSLQGEGTEAFFGQGTRLTVV.

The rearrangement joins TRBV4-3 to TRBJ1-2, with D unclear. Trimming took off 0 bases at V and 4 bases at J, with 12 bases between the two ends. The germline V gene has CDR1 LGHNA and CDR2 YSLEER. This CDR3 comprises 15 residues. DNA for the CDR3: TGCGCCAGCAGCCAAGATTACGACACCGCCTATGGCTACACCTTC. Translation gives CASSQDYDTAYGYTF.

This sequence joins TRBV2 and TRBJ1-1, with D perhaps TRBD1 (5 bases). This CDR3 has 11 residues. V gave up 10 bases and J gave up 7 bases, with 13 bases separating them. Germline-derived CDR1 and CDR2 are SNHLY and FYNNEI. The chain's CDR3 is CATRSGDEAFF. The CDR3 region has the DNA TGTGCCACCCGCTCGGGGGATGAAGCTTTCTTT.

CDR3: CASSPEFSTSYNEQFF. The CDR3 bases are TGTGCCAGCAGCCCCGAGTTTTCTACTTCCTACAATGAGCAGTTCTTC. This chain uses TRBV6-4 with TRBJ2-1; D uncertain. The germline V and J ends were trimmed by 6 bases and 1 base, with 16 bases remaining between them. This CDR3 is 16 amino acids long. Per germline, CDR1 MRHNA and CDR2 SNTAGT.